One TCR beta chain is described in this entry. This sample stems from a study of sequential checkpoint blockade in melanoma. Study-level information: Each arm's sequence ended with maintenance nivolumab.

Treatment: randomized to nivolumab then ipilimumab (arm A) or the reverse (arm B). Patients had received no earlier DNA-damaging chemotherapy. TCRdb's table, derived via immunoSEQ multiplex PCR, lists solely in-frame clones and lacks some. Here the sample spans 25,000 to 35,000 clones, under 85% being singletons. This clonotype was sampled from a human donor with melanoma. This material consisted of CD8+ T cells sorted from blood (inferred from file names), taken from a patient given nivolumab and ipilimumab in sequence.

CDR3 coding DNA: TGTGCCAGCAGCCCCTCCTCCTACGAGCAGTACTTC. Translated, it gives CASSPSSYEQYF. V gene TRBV7-9 combines with J gene TRBJ2-7; D is ambiguous. There are 12 residues in the CDR3. Germline-derived CDR1 and CDR2 are SEHNR and FQNEAQ (reference sequence). V dropped 5 bases and J dropped 0 bases, with 5 bases sitting between them. Looking up the rest from reference TRBV7-9 and TRBJ2-7 gives the full variable domain: DTGVSQNPRHKITKRGQNVTFRCDPISEHNRLYWYRQTLGQGPEFLTYFQNEAQLEKSRLLSDRFSAERPKGSFSTLEIQRTEQGDSAMYLCASSPSSYEQYFGPGTRLTVT.